This TCR beta chain was captured by sequencing in a study of cytomegalovirus exposure and HLA in healthy donors. General study results and limits: Investigators reported around 150 TCR beta chains as tied to cytomegalovirus. With later analysis, a missense DCLRE1C variant became linked to TCR beta V- and J-gene trimming.

This cohort consisted of healthy bone marrow donors. Donors likely had unrecorded immune exposures despite being nominally healthy when sampled. PCR employed 60 Vbeta and 13 Jbeta primers. Sequencing used immunoSEQ multiplex PCR; TCRdb keeps in-frame clones, though not all of them. The repertoire holds some 110,000 clones, roughly 76% seen once, with roughly 6% in the top ten. A note on this clone: Antigen: not known.

The V gene's germline CDR1 is SGHVS and CDR2 FQNEAQ. This CDR3 spans 15 amino acids. Trimming left V 5 bases short and J 1 base short, with 15 bases between. This clonotype was obtained from a woman aged 45-59 years in good health and CMV-seropositive. The rearrangement uses TRBV7-8 and TRBJ2-7, with a possible D match to TRBD1 (6 bases). Sequences were obtained from PBMCs. Written as DNA, the CDR3 is TGTGCCAGCAGCCTCAGGGGTGCCCGTTCCTACGAGCAGTACTTC. Its protein product is CASSLRGARSYEQYF. Variable domain in full (rest from reference TRBV7-8 and TRBJ2-7): GAGVSQSPRYKVAKRGQDVALRCDPISGHVSLFWYQQALGQGPEFLTYFQNEAQLDKSGLPSDRFFAERPEGSVSTLKIQRTQQEDSAVYLCASSLRGARSYEQYFGPGTRLTVT.